This T cell receptor beta chain was found in a study of naive and memory T cell subsets. General observations from the study: This RNA-based method may be sensitive to activation-related transcript changes.

In its sample, this clonotype was seen many times. As yet, its antigen is unknown. Per the germline V gene, CDR1 is MDHEN and CDR2 is SYDVKM. The CDR3 sequence is 16 residues long. Trimming left V 6 bases short and J 2 bases short, with 17 bases between. Ligated cDNA underwent four rounds of PCR with nested alpha and beta constant region primers and SP2. Reverse transcription of blood and skin TCR RNA was primed at alpha and beta constant regions. MiXCR was run by TCRdb on the 5' RACE reads, yielding one entry per CDR3 protein. This sample carries approximately 58,000 distinct CDR3 sequences, around 7.7% of them seen once, and the ten largest clones take 9% to 10%. The library had UMIs added by 3' ligation of an oligonucleotide to TCR cDNA. Whole-blood samples were over 2 ml of peripheral blood from healthy adult volunteers.

The chain has TRBV28 and TRBJ1-5; possible D gene TRBD1, 6 bases. The sequence was obtained from a male donor in good health. The CDR3 coding sequence is TGTGCCAGCAGCGAGGCAGGGGAAAAGGGCAATCAGCCCCAGCATTTT. Its translation: CASSEAGEKGNQPQHF.